These T cell receptor beta chains were read from a single sample in a study of shared clonotypes between healthy human individuals. Assay: immunoSEQ multiplex PCR; the TCRdb copy retains only in-frame clones and omits some. The table has millions of clones, over 85% seen once. Source material: naive CD4+ T cells from PBMCs. All receptors come from a man between 18 and 29 years old in good health. Some clones in this sample may be carry-over from other donors' samples. Both conserved end residues are part of each CDR3. Each record gives: J gene, V gene, D gene, clone size, CDR3 DNA, CDR3 protein. A D gene is named only where the DNA matches it firmly. Part of the rows lack a size; the others show once, few, many or a class for expanded clones.

TRBJ2-5,TRBV5-1,TRBD1,NA,TGCGCCAGCAGCTGGGGGACAGGACGGCAAGAGACCCAGTACTTC,CASSWGTGRQETQYF
TRBJ2-5,TRBV7-3,TRBD2,NA,TGTGCCAGCAGCCCTACGACTAGCGGGAGGCAAGAGACCCAGTACTTC,CASSPTTSGRQETQYF
TRBJ2-3,TRBV2,NA,once,TGTGCCAGCAGACTAGCAGATACGCAGTATTTT,CASRLADTQYF
TRBJ2-5,TRBV6-5,TRBD1,NA,TGTGCCAGCAGGGCAGGGGGTTCCCAAGAGACCCAGTACTTC,CASRAGGSQETQYF
TRBJ2-3,TRBV4-1,TRBD2,NA,TGCGCCAGCAGCCCCCGGGCGGCTAGCGGGAGTTTGAATACGCAGTATTTT,CASSPRAASGSLNTQYF
TRBJ2-1,TRBV29-1,NA,once,TGCAGCGTTGCTTACACTACCAACCCCTACAATGAGCAGTTCTTC,CSVAYTTNPYNEQFF
TRBJ2-1,TRBV6-1,NA,NA,TGTGCCAGCAGCCTAACCGGAAACAATGAGCAGTTCTTC,CASSLTGNNEQFF
TRBJ1-2,TRBV9,TRBD1,NA,TGTGCCAGCAGCGTAACAGGGGACTATGGCTACACCTTC,CASSVTGDYGYTF
TRBJ2-7,TRBV23-1,NA,NA,TGCGCCAGCAGTCAAGGCCCTTCTGGGACGGACCACGAGCAGTACTTC,CASSQGPSGTDHEQYF
TRBJ2-5,TRBV29-1,NA,once,TGCAGCGTTGGGGAGGGGTCAGGGGGAGTTAAGACCCAGTACTTC,CSVGEGSGGVKTQYF
TRBJ2-5,TRBV9,NA,NA,TGTGCCAGCAGCGTGGCGCCGGGACAAATCCAAGAGACCCAGTACTTC,CASSVAPGQIQETQYF
TRBJ2-4,TRBV19,TRBD1,NA,TGTGCCAGTAGTTCGGGACAGAAAAACATTCAGTACTTC,CASSSGQKNIQYF
TRBJ2-2,TRBV7-8,NA,NA,TGTGCCAGCAGCTTAAACACCGGGGAGCTGTTTTTT,CASSLNTGELFF
TRBJ1-1,TRBV6-1,TRBD1,NA,TGTGCCAGCAGTGACGCCGGGACAGGGAACACTGAAGCTTTCTTT,CASSDAGTGNTEAFF
TRBJ2-7,TRBV11-2,NA,NA,TGTGCCAGCAGCTTAGCGTTCAGGAGCTACGAGCAGTACTTC,CASSLAFRSYEQYF
TRBJ2-5,TRBV19,NA,NA,TGTGCCAGTAGTATAGTACTTCGACAGGGAGGGTACCAAGAGACCCAGTACTTC,CASSIVLRQGGYQETQYF
TRBJ1-3,TRBV18,NA,once,TGTGCCAGCTCACCACTGGGAGGCCCTAACTCTGGAAACACCATATATTTT,CASSPLGGPNSGNTIYF
TRBJ2-2,TRBV7-3,TRBD2,NA,TGTGCCAGCAGCGCCACTAGCGGGAGGTACACCGGGGAGCTGTTTTTT,CASSATSGRYTGELFF
TRBJ2-7,TRBV27,NA,NA,TGTGCCAGCAGCGCGGCGGACGTAATCTACGAGCAGTACTTC,CASSAADVIYEQYF
TRBJ2-1,TRBV14,TRBD2,NA,TGTGCCAGCAGCCAAATAGGGCGAGGACTAGGAACGTTCTCGGAGCAGTTCTTC,CASSQIGRGLGTFSEQFF
TRBJ2-6,TRBV5-6,NA,NA,TGTGCCAGCAGCTTGGCCAGGGGCTTTGACTCTGGGGCCAACGTCCTGACTTTC,CASSLARGFDSGANVLTF
TRBJ2-7,TRBV5-1,NA,NA,TGCGCCAGCAGCTGGGGGGCGGGAGCAGGCGAGCAGTACTTC,CASSWGAGAGEQYF
TRBJ2-7,TRBV6-5,NA,NA,TGTGCCAGCAGTTCGGGACACAGATACGAGCAGTACTTC,CASSSGHRYEQYF